This TCR beta chain emerged from a study of T-cell memory formation after mild COVID-19. Study results and caveats: Pre-infection memory already had some responding clones, implying cross-reactive memory joined.

V was shortened by 7 bases and J by 6 bases, with 12 bases between the two germline ends. The CDR3 is 13 amino acids. CDR1 is MNHNY and CDR2 is SVGAGI in the germline V gene (reference sequence). TCRdb re-analysed the 5' RACE reads in MiXCR, keeping a single row per CDR3 protein. Of nearly 250,000 distinct CDR3 sequences listed, over 15% are singletons. Note on this clonotype: As yet, its antigen is unknown.

The TCR was taken from an adult woman who had mild COVID-19 (a few samples of this study predate the infection). Cell type and time point are not known. V is TRBV6-6 and J is TRBJ2-2; tentative D call: TRBD2 (5 bases). The sequencing sample was made of PBMCs or a T cell subset sorted from them (not recorded which). The CDR3: CASMSEGAGELFF. CDR3 bases: TGTGCCAGCATGTCTGAGGGTGCCGGGGAGCTGTTTTTT.